This T cell receptor (beta chain) was sequenced in a study of spatial heterogeneity in lung cancer. Germline loops: CDR1 SEHNR, CDR2 FQNEAQ (reference sequence). The CDR3 sequence is 14 residues long. Trimming removed 6 bases from V and 5 bases from J, with 13 bases in between. Time point meaning: blood at routine non-recurrence follow-up after resection. Each CDR3 protein is one row after TCRdb ran MiXCR on the 5' RACE reads. The data hold about 110,000 distinct CDR3 sequences, with approximately 10% observed a single time. The J gene is TRBJ1-4, the V gene TRBV7-9; a possible D gene is TRBD1 (5 bases). The sequence was collected from a female donor with early-stage non-small cell lung cancer. The sample was PBMCs, taken at follow-up. The CDR3 nucleotides are TGTGCCAGCAGACGGACACCCGGAAATGAAAAACTGTTTTTT. Translated, it gives CASRRTPGNEKLFF.